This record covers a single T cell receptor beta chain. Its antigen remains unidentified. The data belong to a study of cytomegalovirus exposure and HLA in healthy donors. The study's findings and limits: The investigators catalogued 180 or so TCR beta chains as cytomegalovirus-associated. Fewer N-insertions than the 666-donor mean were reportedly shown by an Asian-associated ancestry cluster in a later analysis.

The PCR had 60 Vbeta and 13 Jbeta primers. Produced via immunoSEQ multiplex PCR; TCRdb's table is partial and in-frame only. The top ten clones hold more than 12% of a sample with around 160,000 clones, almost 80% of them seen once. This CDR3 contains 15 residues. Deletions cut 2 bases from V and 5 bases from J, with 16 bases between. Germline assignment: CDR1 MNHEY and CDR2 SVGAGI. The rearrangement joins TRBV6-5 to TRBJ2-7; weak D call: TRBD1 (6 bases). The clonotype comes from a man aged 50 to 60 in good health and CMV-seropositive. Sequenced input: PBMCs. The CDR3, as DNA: TGTGCCAGCAGTTACGCAGGGGTGGGTTCGAACGAGCAGTACTTC. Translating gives CASSYAGVGSNEQYF.